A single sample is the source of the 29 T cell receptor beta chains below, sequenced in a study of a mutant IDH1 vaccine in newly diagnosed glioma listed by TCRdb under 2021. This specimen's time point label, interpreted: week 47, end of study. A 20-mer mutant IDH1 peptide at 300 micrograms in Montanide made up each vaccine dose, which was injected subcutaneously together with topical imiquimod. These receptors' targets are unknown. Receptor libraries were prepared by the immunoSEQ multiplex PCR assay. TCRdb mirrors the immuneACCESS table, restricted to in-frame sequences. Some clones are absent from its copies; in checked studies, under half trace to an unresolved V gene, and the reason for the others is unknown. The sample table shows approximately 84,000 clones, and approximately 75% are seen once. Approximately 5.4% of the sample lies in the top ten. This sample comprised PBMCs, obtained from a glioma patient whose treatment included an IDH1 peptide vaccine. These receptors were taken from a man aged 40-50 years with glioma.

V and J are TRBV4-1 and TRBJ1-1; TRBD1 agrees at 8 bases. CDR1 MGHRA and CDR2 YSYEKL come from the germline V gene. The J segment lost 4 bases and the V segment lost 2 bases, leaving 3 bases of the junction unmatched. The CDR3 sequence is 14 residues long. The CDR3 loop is CASSQTGGGTEAFF. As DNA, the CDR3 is TGCGCCAGCAGCCAAACAGGGGGGGGCACTGAAGCTTTCTTT.

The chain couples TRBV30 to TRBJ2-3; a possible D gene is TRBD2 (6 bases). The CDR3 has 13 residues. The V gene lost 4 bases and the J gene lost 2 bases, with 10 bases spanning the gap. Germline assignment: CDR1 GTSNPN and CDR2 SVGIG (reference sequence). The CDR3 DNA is TGTGCCTGGACCCGGGGACTCACAGATACGCAGTATTTT. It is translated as CAWTRGLTDTQYF.

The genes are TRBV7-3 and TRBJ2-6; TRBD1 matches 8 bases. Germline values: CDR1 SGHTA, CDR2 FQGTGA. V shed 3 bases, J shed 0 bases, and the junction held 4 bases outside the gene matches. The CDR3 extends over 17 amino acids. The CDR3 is CASSFGTGDSGANVLTF. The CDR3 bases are TGTGCCAGCAGCTTCGGGACAGGTGACTCTGGGGCCAACGTCCTGACTTTC.

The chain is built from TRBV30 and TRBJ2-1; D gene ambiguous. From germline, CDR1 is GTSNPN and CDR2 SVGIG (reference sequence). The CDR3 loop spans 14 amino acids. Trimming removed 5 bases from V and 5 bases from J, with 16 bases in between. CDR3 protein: CAWSLGYGDNEQFF. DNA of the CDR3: TGTGCCTGGTCACTCGGGTACGGAGACAATGAGCAGTTCTTC. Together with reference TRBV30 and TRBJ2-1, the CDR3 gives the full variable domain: SQTIHQWPATLVQPVGSPLSLECTVEGTSNPNLYWYRQAAGRGLQLLFYSVGIGQISSEVPQNLSASRPQDRQFILSSKKLLLSDSGFYLCAWSLGYGDNEQFFGPGTRLTVL.

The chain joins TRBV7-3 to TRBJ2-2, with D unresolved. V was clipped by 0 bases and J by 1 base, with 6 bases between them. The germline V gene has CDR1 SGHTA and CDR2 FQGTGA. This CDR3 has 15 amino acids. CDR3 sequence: CASSLTSVNTGELFF. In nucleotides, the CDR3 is TGTGCCAGCAGCTTAACGTCCGTGAACACCGGGGAGCTGTTTTTT.

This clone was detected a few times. CDR3 loop: CASSLGVEGTEAFF. CDR3 DNA: TGTGCCAGCAGTTTGGGGGTGGAGGGGACTGAAGCTTTCTTT. V usage is TRBV28 and J usage is TRBJ1-1; possible D gene TRBD1, 5 bases. This CDR3 region has 14 residues. Germline CDR1 MDHEN, CDR2 SYDVKM. V dropped 3 bases and J dropped 5 bases, with 13 bases sitting between them.

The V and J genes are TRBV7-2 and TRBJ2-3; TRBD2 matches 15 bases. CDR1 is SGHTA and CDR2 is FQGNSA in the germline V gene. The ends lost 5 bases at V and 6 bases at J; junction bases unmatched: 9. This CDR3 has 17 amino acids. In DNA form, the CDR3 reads TGTGCCAGCAGCACCCGGACTAGCGGGAGGGTAGGGGATACGCAGTATTTT. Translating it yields CASSTRTSGRVGDTQYF.

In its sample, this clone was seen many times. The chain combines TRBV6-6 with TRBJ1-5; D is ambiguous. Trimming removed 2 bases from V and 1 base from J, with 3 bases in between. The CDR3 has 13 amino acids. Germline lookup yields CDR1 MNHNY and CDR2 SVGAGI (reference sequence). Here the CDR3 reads CASSYESNQPQHF. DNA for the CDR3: TGTGCCAGCAGTTACGAAAGCAATCAGCCCCAGCATTTT.

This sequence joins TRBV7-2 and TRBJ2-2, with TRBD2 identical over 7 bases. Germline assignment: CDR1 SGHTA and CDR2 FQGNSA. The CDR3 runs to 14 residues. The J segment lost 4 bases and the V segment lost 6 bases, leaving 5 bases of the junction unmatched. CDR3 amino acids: CASRRGGGTGELFF. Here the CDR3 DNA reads TGTGCCAGCAGGCGAGGCGGGGGCACCGGGGAGCTGTTTTTT. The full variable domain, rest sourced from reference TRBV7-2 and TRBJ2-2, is GAGVSQSPSNKVTEKGKDVELRCDPISGHTALYWYRQSLGQGLEFLIYFQGNSAPDKSGLPSDRFSAERTGGSVSTLTIQRTQQEDSAVYLCASRRGGGTGELFFGEGSRLTVL.

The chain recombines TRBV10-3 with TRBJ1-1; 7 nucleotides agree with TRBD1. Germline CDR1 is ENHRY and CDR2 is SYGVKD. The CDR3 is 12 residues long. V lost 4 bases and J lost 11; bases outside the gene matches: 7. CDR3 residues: CAISARQGGAFF. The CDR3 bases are TGTGCCATCAGTGCCAGACAGGGTGGGGCTTTCTTT.

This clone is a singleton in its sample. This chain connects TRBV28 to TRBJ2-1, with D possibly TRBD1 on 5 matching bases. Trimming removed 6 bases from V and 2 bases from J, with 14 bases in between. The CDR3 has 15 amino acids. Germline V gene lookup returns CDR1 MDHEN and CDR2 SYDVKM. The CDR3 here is CASSQLGPPYNEQFF. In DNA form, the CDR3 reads TGTGCCAGCAGCCAGTTGGGGCCCCCCTACAATGAGCAGTTCTTC. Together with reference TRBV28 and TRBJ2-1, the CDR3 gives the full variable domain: DVKVTQSSRYLVKRTGEKVFLECVQDMDHENMFWYRQDPGLGLRLIYFSYDVKMKEKGDIPEGYSVSREKKERFSLILESASTNQTSMYLCASSQLGPPYNEQFFGPGTRLTVL.

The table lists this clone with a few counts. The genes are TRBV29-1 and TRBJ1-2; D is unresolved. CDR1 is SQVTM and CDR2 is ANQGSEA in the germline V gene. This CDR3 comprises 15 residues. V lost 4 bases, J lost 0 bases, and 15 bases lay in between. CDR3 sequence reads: CSVGASATTNYGYTF. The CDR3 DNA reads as TGCAGCGTTGGAGCTTCAGCGACGACTAACTATGGCTACACCTTC. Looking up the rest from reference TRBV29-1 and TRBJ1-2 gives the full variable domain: SAVISQKPSRDICQRGTSLTIQCQVDSQVTMMFWYRQQPGQSLTLIATANQGSEATYESGFVIDKFPISRPNLTFSTLTVSNMSPEDSSIYLCSVGASATTNYGYTFGSGTRLTVV.

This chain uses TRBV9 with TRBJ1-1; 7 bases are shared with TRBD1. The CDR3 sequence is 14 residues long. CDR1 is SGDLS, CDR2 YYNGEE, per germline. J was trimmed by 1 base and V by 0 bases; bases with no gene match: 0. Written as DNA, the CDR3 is TGTGCCAGCAGCGTAGGGACAGGGAACACTGAAGCTTTCTTT. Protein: CASSVGTGNTEAFF. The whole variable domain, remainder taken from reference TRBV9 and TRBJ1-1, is DSGVTQTPKHLITATGQRVTLRCSPRSGDLSVYWYQQSLDQGLQFLIQYYNGEERAKGNILERFSAQQFPDLHSELNLSSLELGDSALYFCASSVGTGNTEAFFGQGTRLTVV.

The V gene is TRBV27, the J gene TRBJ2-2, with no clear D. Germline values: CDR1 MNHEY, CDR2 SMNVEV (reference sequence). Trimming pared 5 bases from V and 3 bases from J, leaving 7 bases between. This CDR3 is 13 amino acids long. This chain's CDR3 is CASSPSYTGELFF. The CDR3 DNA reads TGTGCCAGCAGTCCCTCCTACACCGGGGAGCTGTTTTTT.

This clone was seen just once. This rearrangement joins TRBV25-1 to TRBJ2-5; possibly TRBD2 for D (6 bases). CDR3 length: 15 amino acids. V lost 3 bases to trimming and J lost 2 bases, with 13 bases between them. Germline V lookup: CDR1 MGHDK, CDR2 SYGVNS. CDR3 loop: CASSDGGTGQETQYF. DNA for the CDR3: TGTGCCAGCAGTGATGGGGGGACCGGGCAAGAGACCCAGTACTTC.

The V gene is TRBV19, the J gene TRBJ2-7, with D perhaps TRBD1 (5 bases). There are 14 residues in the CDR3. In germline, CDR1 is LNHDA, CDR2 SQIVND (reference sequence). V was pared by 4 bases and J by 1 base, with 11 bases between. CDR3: CASSTQGGSYEQYF. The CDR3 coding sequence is TGTGCCAGTAGTACCCAGGGTGGATCCTACGAGCAGTACTTC.

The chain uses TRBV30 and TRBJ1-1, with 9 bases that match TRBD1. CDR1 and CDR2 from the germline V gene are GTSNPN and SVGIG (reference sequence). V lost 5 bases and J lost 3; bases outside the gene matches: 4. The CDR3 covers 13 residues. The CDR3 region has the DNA TGTGCCTGGGAGACAGGGGGGTACACTGAAGCTTTCTTT. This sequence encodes CAWETGGYTEAFF.

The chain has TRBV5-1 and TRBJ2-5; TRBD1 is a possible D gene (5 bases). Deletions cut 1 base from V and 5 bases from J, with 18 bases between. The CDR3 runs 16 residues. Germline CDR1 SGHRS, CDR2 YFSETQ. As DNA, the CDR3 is TGCGCCAGCAGCTTGATGGGCAGGGTAGAAAGTGAGACCCAGTACTTC. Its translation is CASSLMGRVESETQYF. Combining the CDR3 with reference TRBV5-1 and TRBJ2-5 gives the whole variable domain KAGVTQTPRYLIKTRGQQVTLSCSPISGHRSVSWYQQTPGQGLQFLFEYFSETQRNKGNFPGRFSGRQFSNSRSEMNVSTLELGDSALYLCASSLMGRVESETQYFGPGTRLLVL.

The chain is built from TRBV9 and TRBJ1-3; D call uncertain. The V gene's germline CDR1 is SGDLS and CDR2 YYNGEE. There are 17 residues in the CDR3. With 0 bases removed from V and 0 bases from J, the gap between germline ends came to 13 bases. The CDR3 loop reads CASSVASLSASGNTIYF. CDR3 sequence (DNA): TGTGCCAGCAGCGTAGCGTCTCTGTCAGCCTCTGGAAACACCATATATTTT. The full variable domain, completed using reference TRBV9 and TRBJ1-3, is DSGVTQTPKHLITATGQRVTLRCSPRSGDLSVYWYQQSLDQGLQFLIQYYNGEERAKGNILERFSAQQFPDLHSELNLSSLELGDSALYFCASSVASLSASGNTIYFGEGSWLTVV.

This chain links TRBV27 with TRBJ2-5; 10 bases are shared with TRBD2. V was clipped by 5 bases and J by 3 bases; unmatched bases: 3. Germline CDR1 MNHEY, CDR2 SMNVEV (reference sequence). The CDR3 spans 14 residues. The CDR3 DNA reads TGTGCCAGCAGTCTAGCGGGAGTCGAAGAGACCCAGTACTTC. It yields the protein CASSLAGVEETQYF.

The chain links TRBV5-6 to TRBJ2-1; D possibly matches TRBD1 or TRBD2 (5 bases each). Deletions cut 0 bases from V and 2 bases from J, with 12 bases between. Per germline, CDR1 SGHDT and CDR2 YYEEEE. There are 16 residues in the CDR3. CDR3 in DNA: TGTGCCAGCAGCTTGGGGCCGGGGCGGACCTACAATGAGCAGTTCTTC. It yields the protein CASSLGPGRTYNEQFF.

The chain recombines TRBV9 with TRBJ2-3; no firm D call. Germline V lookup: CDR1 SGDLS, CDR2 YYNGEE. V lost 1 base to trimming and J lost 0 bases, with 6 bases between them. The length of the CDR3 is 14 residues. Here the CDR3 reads CASSVSASTDTQYF. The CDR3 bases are TGTGCCAGCAGCGTATCTGCTAGCACAGATACGCAGTATTTT.

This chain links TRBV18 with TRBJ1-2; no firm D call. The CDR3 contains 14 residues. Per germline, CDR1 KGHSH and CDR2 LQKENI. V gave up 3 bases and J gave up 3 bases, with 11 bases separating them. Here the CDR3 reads CASSPVPGDYGYTF. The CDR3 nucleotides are TGTGCCAGCTCACCGGTTCCAGGTGACTATGGCTACACCTTC.

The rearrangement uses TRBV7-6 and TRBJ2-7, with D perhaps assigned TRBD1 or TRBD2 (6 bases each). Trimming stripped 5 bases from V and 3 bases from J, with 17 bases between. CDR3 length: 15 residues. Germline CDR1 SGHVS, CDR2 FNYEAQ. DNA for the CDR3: TGTGCCAGCAGCAGGGGAGGAGGGGGGAGCTACGAGCAGTACTTC. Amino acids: CASSRGGGGSYEQYF.

The CDR3 spells CASSLVGQGQNIQYF. CDR3 bases: TGTGCCAGCAGCTTGGTGGGACAGGGCCAAAACATTCAGTACTTC. The rearrangement joins TRBV5-4 to TRBJ2-4, with 9 bases that match TRBD1. The trim removed 0 bases at V and 5 bases at J, leaving 3 bases unmatched. The CDR3 loop spans 15 amino acids. Germline V gene sequence: CDR1 SGHNT, CDR2 YYREEE (reference sequence).

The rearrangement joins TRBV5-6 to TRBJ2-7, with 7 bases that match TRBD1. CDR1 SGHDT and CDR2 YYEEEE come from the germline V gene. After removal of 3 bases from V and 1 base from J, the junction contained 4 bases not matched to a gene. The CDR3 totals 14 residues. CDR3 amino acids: CASSSSGGSYEQYF. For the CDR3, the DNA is TGTGCCAGCAGCTCCTCAGGGGGTTCCTACGAGCAGTACTTC. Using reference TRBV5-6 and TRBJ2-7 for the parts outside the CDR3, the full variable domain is DAGVTQSPTHLIKTRGQQVTLRCSPKSGHDTVSWYQQALGQGPQFIFQYYEEEERQRGNFPDRFSGHQFPNYSSELNVNALLLGDSALYLCASSSSGGSYEQYFGPGTRLTVT.

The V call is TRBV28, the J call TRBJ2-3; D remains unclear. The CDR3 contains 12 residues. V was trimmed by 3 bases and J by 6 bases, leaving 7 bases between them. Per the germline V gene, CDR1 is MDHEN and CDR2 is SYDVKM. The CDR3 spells CASSFFGDTQYF. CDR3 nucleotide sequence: TGTGCCAGCAGTTTTTTCGGCGATACGCAGTATTTT.

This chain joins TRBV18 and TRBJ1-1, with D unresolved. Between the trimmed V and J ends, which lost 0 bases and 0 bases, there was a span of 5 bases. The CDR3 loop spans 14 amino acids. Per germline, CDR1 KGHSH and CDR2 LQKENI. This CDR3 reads CASSPPNMNTEAFF. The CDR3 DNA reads TGTGCCAGCTCACCACCTAACATGAACACTGAAGCTTTCTTT.

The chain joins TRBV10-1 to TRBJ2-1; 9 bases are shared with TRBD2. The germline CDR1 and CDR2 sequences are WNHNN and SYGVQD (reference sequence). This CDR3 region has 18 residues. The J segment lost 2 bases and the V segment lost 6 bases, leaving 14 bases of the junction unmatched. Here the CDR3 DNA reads TGCGCCAGCAGCCCCCTAGCGGGGACCCGGCGGGCCTACAATGAGCAGTTCTTC. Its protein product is CASSPLAGTRRAYNEQFF.